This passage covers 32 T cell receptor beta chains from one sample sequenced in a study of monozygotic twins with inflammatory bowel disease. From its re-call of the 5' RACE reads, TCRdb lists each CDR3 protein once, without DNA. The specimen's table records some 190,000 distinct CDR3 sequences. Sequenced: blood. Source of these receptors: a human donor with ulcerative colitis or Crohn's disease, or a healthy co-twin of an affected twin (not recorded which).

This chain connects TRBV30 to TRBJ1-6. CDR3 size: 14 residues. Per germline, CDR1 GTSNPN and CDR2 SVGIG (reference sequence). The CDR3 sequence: CAWRGQMRNSPLHF. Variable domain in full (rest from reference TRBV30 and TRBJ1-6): SQTIHQWPATLVQPVGSPLSLECTVEGTSNPNLYWYRQAAGRGLQLLFYSVGIGQISSEVPQNLSASRPQDRQFILSSKKLLLSDSGFYLCAWRGQMRNSPLHFGNGTRLTVT.

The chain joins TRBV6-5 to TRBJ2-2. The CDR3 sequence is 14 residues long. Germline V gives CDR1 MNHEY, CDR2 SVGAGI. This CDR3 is CASSYNYNTGELFF.

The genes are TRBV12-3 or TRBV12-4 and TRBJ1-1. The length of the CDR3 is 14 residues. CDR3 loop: CASGKGPLNTEAFF.

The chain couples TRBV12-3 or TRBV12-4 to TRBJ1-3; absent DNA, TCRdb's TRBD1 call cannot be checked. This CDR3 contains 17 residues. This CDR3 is CASSPSQGRLSGNTIYF.

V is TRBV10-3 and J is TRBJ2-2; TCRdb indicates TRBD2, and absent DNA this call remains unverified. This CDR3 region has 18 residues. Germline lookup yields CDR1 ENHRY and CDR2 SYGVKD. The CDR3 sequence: CAISETVEREGDTGELFF.

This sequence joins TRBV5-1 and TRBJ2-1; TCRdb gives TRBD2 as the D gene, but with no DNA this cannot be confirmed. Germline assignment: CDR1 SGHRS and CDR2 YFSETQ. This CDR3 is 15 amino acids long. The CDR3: CASSLTGLGDYEQFF.

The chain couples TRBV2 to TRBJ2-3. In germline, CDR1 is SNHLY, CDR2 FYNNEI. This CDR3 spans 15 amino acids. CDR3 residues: CASNKPNPSTDTQYF.

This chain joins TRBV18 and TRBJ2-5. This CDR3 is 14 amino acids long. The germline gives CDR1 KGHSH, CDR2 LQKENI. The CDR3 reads CASSPEQLRETQYF.

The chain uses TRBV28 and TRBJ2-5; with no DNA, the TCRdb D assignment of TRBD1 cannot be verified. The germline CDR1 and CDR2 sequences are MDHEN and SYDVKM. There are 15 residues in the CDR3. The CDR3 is CASSRGGTGRETQYF. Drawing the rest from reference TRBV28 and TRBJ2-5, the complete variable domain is DVKVTQSSRYLVKRTGEKVFLECVQDMDHENMFWYRQDPGLGLRLIYFSYDVKMKEKGDIPEGYSVSREKKERFSLILESASTNQTSMYLCASSRGGTGRETQYFGPGTRLLVL.

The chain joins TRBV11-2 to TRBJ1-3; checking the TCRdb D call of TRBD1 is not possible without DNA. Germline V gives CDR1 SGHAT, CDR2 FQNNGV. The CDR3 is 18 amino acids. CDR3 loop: CASSSSRDRKNSGNTIYF.

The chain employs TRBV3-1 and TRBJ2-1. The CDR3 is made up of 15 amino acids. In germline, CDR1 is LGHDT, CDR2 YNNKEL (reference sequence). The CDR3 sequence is CASSQTRTYYNEQFF.

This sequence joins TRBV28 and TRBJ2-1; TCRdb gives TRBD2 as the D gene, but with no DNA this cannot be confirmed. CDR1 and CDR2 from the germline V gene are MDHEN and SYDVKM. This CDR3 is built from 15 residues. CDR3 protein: CATAGLAGHPDEQFF.

The CDR3: CASSFSSWTGNNEQFF. The V gene is TRBV7-3, the J gene TRBJ2-1; TCRdb indicates TRBD1, and absent DNA this call remains unverified. This CDR3 is 16 amino acids long. Germline V gene lookup returns CDR1 SGHTA and CDR2 FQGTGA.

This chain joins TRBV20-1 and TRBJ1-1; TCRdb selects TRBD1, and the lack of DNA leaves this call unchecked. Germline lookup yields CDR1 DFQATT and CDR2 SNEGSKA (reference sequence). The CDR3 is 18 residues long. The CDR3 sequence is CSAREDRTGVTLGTEAFF.

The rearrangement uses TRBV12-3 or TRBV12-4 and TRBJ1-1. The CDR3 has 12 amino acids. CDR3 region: CASSRQVTEAFF.

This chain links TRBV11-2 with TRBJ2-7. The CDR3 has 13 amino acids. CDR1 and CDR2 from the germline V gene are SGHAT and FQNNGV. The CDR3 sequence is CASSLEAGNEQYF.

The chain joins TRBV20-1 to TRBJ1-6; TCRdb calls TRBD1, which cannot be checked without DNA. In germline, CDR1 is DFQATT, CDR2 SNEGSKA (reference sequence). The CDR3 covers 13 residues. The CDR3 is CSARATVGSPLHF.

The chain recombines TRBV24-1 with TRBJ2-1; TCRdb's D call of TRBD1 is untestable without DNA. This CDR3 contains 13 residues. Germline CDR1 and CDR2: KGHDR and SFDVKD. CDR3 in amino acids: CATSSRGQHEQFF.

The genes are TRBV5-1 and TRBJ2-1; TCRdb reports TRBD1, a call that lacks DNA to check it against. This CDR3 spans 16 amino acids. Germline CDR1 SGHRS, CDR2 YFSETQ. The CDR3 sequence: CASSLDFTPVGNEQFF.

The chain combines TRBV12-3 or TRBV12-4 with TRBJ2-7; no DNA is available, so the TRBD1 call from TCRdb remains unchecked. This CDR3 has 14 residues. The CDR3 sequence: CASTAGLTPYEQYF.

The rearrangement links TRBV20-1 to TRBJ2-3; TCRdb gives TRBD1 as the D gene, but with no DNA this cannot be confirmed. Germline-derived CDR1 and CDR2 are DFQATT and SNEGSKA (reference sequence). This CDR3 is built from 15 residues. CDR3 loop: CSARIGGTSTDTQYF.

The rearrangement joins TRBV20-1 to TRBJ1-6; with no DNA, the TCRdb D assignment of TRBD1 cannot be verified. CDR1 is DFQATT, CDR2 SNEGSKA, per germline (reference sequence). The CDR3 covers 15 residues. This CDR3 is CSARGGEKPNSPLHF.

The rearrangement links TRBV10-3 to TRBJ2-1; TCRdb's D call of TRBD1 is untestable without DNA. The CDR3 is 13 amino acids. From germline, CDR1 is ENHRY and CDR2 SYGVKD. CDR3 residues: CAISPDRGLEQFF.

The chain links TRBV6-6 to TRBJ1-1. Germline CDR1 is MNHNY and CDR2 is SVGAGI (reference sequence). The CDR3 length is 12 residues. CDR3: CASSYDRNEAFF.

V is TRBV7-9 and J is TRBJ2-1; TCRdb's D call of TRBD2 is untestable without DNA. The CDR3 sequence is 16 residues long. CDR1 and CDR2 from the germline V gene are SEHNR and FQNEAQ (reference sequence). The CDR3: CASSPRGSGHNNEQFF.

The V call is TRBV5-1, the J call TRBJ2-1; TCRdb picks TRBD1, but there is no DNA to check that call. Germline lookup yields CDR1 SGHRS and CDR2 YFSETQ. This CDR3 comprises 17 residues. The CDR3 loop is CASSFFSQGAFYNEQFF.

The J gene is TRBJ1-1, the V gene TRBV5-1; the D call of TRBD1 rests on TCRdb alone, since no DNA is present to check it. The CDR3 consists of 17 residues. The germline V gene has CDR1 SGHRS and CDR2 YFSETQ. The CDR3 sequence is CASKPGAGVNGNTEAFF. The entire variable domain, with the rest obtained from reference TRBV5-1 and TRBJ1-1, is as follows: KAGVTQTPRYLIKTRGQQVTLSCSPISGHRSVSWYQQTPGQGLQFLFEYFSETQRNKGNFPGRFSGRQFSNSRSEMNVSTLELGDSALYLCASKPGAGVNGNTEAFFGQGTRLTVV.

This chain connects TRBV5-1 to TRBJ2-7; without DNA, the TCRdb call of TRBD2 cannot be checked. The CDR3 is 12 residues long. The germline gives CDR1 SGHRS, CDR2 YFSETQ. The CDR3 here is CASREGPYEQYF.

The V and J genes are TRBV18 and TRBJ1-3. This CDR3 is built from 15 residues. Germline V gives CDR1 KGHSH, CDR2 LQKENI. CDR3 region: CASSPGNLIGNTIYF.

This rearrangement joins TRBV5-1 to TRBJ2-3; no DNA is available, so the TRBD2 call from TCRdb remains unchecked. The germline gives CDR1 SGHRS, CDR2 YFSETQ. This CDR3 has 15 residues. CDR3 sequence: CASSLALAGTDTQYF.

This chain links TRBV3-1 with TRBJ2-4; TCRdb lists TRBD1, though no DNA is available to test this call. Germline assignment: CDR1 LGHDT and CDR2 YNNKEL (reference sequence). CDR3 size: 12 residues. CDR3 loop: CASSQEKGRAVF.

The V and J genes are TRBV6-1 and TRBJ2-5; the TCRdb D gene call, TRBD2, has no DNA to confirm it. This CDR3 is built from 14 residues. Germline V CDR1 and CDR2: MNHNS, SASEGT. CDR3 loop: CASKTSGGQETQYF.